The clone carrying this T cell receptor (beta chain) was seen more than once but under ten times. This specimen comes from a study of blood T cells in healthy people across ages. V gave up 3 bases and J gave up 10 bases, with 16 bases separating them. Looked up from germline, CDR1 is SGHRS and CDR2 is YFSETQ. This CDR3 region has 13 residues. Combining a sample-barcoded 5' primer with a J-beta primer mix, a second PCR ran for about 7 to 12 cycles. One entry per CDR3 protein results from TCRdb running MiXCR on the 5' RACE reads. Of some 290,000 distinct CDR3 sequences in the sample, around 29% were seen once.

This TCR derives from a woman in her seventies in good health. Sequencing was performed on blood. The chain is built from TRBV5-1 and TRBJ1-1, with D unclear. The CDR3 spells CASSSGGYWGAFF. In DNA form, the CDR3 reads TGCGCCAGCAGCTCCGGAGGGTATTGGGGAGCTTTCTTT.